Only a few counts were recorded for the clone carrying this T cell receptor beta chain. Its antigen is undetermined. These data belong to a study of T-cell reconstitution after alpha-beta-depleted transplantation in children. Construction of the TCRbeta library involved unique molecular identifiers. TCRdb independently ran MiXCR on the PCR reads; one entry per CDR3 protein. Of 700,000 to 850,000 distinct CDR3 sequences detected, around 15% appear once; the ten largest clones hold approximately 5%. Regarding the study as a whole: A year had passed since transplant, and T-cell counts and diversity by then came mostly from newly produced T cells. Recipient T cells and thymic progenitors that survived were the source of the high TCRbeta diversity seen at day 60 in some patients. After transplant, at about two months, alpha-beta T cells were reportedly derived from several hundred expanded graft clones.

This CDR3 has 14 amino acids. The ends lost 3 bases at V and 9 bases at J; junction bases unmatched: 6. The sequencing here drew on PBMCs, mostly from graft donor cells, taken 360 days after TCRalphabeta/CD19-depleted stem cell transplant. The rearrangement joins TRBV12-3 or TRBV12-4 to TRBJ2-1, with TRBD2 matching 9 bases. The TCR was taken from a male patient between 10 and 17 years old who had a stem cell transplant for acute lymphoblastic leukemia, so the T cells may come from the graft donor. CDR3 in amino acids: CASSLSGRSGEQFF. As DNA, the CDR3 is TGTGCCAGCAGTTTGAGCGGGAGGTCGGGTGAGCAGTTCTTC.